This T cell receptor beta chain was profiled in a study of neurological immune-mediated disorders. The authors obtained over 200 million TCR-beta sequences from 15-18 subjects per sequencing run. MiXCR, run by TCRdb on the 5' RACE reads, gives a single entry per CDR3 protein. The sample holds some 43,000 distinct CDR3 sequences; roughly 13% are singletons and the top ten take around 10%. Study-level results: Subjects shared no identical expanded-clone CDR3 amino acid sequences, suggesting private TCR-beta repertoires in all groups.

This clonotype was counted at least ten times. What it binds is not known. Time point defined: longitudinal time-point 3. 2 million PBMCs stored at -80 C were the source of the unsorted libraries. In germline, CDR1 is MDHEN, CDR2 SYDVKM. Trimming took off 1 base at V and 3 bases at J, with 13 bases between the two ends. The length of the CDR3 is 16 residues. Sequenced: PBMCs. This TCR derives from a male donor with HTLV-1-associated myelopathy (HAM/TSP). V gene TRBV28 combines with J gene TRBJ1-5; D may be TRBD1 (5 bases). CDR3 in DNA: TGTGCCAGCAGTTTATCCGCAGGGTTTATCAATCAGCCCCAGCATTTT. This codes for CASSLSAGFINQPQHF.